Each of the 9 T cell receptor beta chains below was sequenced from the same sample in a study of cytomegalovirus exposure and HLA in healthy donors. In the PCR, 60 Vbeta and 13 Jbeta primers were used. The data were produced by immunoSEQ multiplex PCR, yet TCRdb's version contains in-frame clones alone and is incomplete. The sample contains around 150,000 clones, roughly 80% of which appear only once. Sequenced input: PBMCs. The receptor set was obtained from a woman aged 40 to 50 in good health and CMV-seronegative.

V and J are TRBV21-1 and TRBJ2-2; TRBD1, the table's D call, was not compared with the DNA. TRBV21-1 is given as a pseudogene. This CDR3 has 14 residues. The CDR3 is CASSKVVPSGELFF. The CDR3 DNA is TGTGCCAGCAGCAAAGTTGTCCCATCCGGGGAGCTGTTTTTT.

V gene TRBV4-1 combines with J gene TRBJ2-3; a possible D gene is TRBD2 (7 bases). The CDR3 spans 15 residues. Trimming removed 0 bases at V and 4 bases at J, with 11 bases between. The germline V gene encodes CDR1 MGHRA and CDR2 YSYEKL. CDR3 protein: CASSQDVGGADTQYF. In DNA, the CDR3 is TGCGCCAGCAGCCAAGATGTAGGGGGGGCAGATACGCAGTATTTT.

The chain uses TRBV2 and TRBJ1-2; no reliable D call. The length of the CDR3 is 12 residues. Trimming removed 4 bases from V and 4 bases from J, with 7 bases in between. Germline V gives CDR1 SNHLY, CDR2 FYNNEI. This chain's CDR3 is CASSGSGYGYTF. CDR3 DNA: TGTGCCAGCAGTGGTTCAGGCTATGGCTACACCTTC.

V and J are TRBV6-6 and TRBJ2-7; D unresolved. The V gene lost 5 bases and the J gene lost 3 bases, with 8 bases spanning the gap. This CDR3 is 12 amino acids long. Germline V gene data show CDR1 as MNHNY and CDR2 as SVGAGI (reference sequence). This chain's CDR3 is CASSGPGYEQYF. The CDR3 region has the DNA TGTGCCAGCAGTGGCCCAGGCTACGAGCAGTACTTC.

V and J are TRBV6-1 and TRBJ1-4, with 9 bases aligning to TRBD1. This CDR3 comprises 13 residues. V gave up 6 bases and J gave up 6 bases; unmatched junction bases: 2. The germline V gene has CDR1 MNHNS and CDR2 SASEGT. CDR3 sequence (DNA): TGTGCCAGCAGCAGGGACAGGGATGAAAAACTGTTTTTT. Amino acids: CASSRDRDEKLFF.

This clone was seen a single time. This chain uses TRBV4-1 with TRBJ2-3; 8 nucleotides match TRBD1. Trimming removed 4 bases from V and 2 bases from J; junction bases left unmatched: 8. The germline gives CDR1 MGHRA, CDR2 YSYEKL. This CDR3 has 16 residues. The chain's CDR3 is CASSPRGQAYTDTQYF. The CDR3 nucleotides read TGCGCCAGCAGCCCTCGGGGACAGGCCTACACAGATACGCAGTATTTT.

CDR3 loop: CASSSHLPGQGTQYF. The CDR3 region has the DNA TGTGCCAGTAGTTCTCACCTGCCGGGACAGGGGACCCAGTACTTC. The rearrangement joins TRBV19 to TRBJ2-5, with 9 bases aligning to TRBD1. The CDR3 has 15 residues. Germline V gene lookup returns CDR1 LNHDA and CDR2 SQIVND (reference sequence). The V segment lost 5 bases and the J segment 7 bases; nucleotides outside the gene matches: 11.

The V gene is TRBV11-2, the J gene TRBJ1-4; the D is unclear. Deletions cut 5 bases from V and 8 bases from J, with 15 bases between. Germline V gene lookup returns CDR1 SGHAT and CDR2 FQNNGV. This CDR3 is 14 amino acids long. CDR3: CASSRRGPGEKLFF. The CDR3 bases are TGTGCCAGCAGCAGAAGAGGGCCCGGGGAAAAACTGTTTTTT.

The rearrangement links TRBV7-7 to TRBJ2-7; the match to TRBD2 covers 8 bases. Trimming removed 2 bases from V and 3 bases from J; junction bases left unmatched: 6. This CDR3 spans 15 amino acids. Germline assignment: CDR1 SSHAT and CDR2 FNYEAQ (reference sequence). CDR3 loop: CASSLRAGGFYEQYF. The CDR3 DNA reads as TGTGCCAGCAGCTTAAGGGCGGGGGGCTTCTACGAGCAGTACTTC.